These 5 T cell receptor beta chains were all obtained from the same sample, sequenced in a study of technical replicates of blood from several donors. Some clones are missing from TCRdb's copy, which holds only in-frame ones; the method was immunoSEQ multiplex PCR. Here the sample spans approximately 58,000 clones, more than 70% being singletons. Sequenced: PBMCs. Receptor source: a human donor in good health. Some clones in this sample may be carry-over from other donors' samples.

This chain joins TRBV5-1 and TRBJ2-5; 12 bases align to TRBD2. Germline V CDR1 and CDR2: SGHRS, YFSETQ. The CDR3 length is 15 residues. V trimming: 4 bases; J trimming: 4 bases; junction bases outside the gene matches: 5. DNA for the CDR3: TGCGCCAGCAGCCCGGCGACTAGCGGGGGAGAGACCCAGTACTTC. Amino acid sequence: CASSPATSGGETQYF.

The rearrangement uses TRBV6-5 and TRBJ2-7; D possibly corresponds to TRBD2 (5 bases). The CDR3 has 15 residues. Germline V gives CDR1 MNHEY, CDR2 SVGAGI. Trimming removed 0 bases at V and 2 bases at J, with 11 bases between. The CDR3 DNA reads as TGTGCCAGCAGTTACTCGAGGGAGACTACCTACGAGCAGTACTTC. Translating gives CASSYSRETTYEQYF.

The count of this clone is one. The V gene is TRBV18, the J gene TRBJ1-2, with D unclear. The CDR3 has 13 residues. The V and J ends lost 2 bases and 2 bases respectively, with 6 bases between them. CDR1 and CDR2 from the germline V gene are KGHSH and LQKENI. The CDR3 loop is CASSPTANYGYTF. CDR3 DNA: TGTGCCAGCTCACCAACAGCCAACTATGGCTACACCTTC. The complete variable domain, with remaining parts taken from reference TRBV18 and TRBJ1-2, reads NAGVMQNPRHLVRRRGQEARLRCSPMKGHSHVYWYRQLPEEGLKFMVYLQKENIIDESGMPKERFSAEFPKEGPSILRIQQVVRGDSAAYFCASSPTANYGYTFGSGTRLTVV.

This clone occurred once. V is TRBV7-8 and J is TRBJ1-2; D ambiguous. Between the trimmed V and J ends, which lost 1 base and 7 bases, there was a span of 7 bases. CDR3 size: 12 residues. Germline CDR1 SGHVS, CDR2 FQNEAQ. CDR3 in DNA: TGTGCCAGCAGCTTAGTCCACGGTGGCTACACCTTC. As protein: CASSLVHGGYTF.

V is TRBV13 and J is TRBJ1-2; D is possibly TRBD1 (6 bases). The CDR3 is made up of 13 amino acids. V was trimmed by 6 bases and J by 4 bases, leaving 12 bases between them. The germline V gene has CDR1 PRHDT and CDR2 FYEKMQ (reference sequence). The chain's CDR3 is CASSLQGIYGYTF. CDR3 in DNA: TGTGCCAGCAGTTTACAGGGTATCTATGGCTACACCTTC.